A selection of T cell receptor beta chains follows, all from one sample in a study of blood T cell repertoires in COVID-19. The data were produced by immunoSEQ multiplex PCR, yet TCRdb's version contains in-frame clones alone and is incomplete. The table shows approximately 190,000 clones, with roughly 82% occurring only once. Sequencing used peripheral blood. The receptors here all came from a woman aged 55-70 years with COVID-19, enrolled during active disease. The CDR3 runs from the conserved cysteine through the conserved F or W. The D gene is left open where the match is weak. Clone size is shown for a subset of rows, as once, few, many or a class of expanded clone.

V	D	size	J	length	DNA	CDR3
TRBV9	TRBD1	NA	TRBJ1-1	16	TGTGCCAGCAGCGCCCGACAGGGGGGAATGAACACTGAAGCTTTCTTT	CASSARQGGMNTEAFF
TRBV6-1	TRBD2	NA	TRBJ2-5	18	TGTGCCAGCAGTGAAGGCCTAGCGGGGGCCTTCCGAAAGGAGACCCAGTACTTC	CASSEGLAGAFRKETQYF
TRBV3-1/TRBV3-2	NA	NA	TRBJ1-2	14	TGTGCCAGCAGCATAAAGGGGCAGGGGTATGGCTACACCTTC	CASSIKGQGYGYTF
TRBV3-1/TRBV3-2	TRBD2	NA	TRBJ2-3	15	TGTGCCAGCAGCCAAGGGACTAGCGGGAGATATACGCAGTATTTT	CASSQGTSGRYTQYF
TRBV6-5	NA	once	TRBJ1-4	14	TGTGCCTCTGGTTGGAGGACAGCCAATGAAAAACTGTTTTTT	CASGWRTANEKLFF
TRBV18	TRBD1	NA	TRBJ2-4	15	TGTGCCAGCTCACGCCCCGGGACAGTTAAAAACATTCAGTACTTC	CASSRPGTVKNIQYF
TRBV9	NA	NA	TRBJ2-5	14	TGTGCCAGCAGCGTCGGACTGGGCCAAGAGACCCAGTACTTC	CASSVGLGQETQYF
TRBV27	NA	once	TRBJ1-5	14	TGTGCCAGCAGTTTAAGCTTTAGCAATCAGCCCCAGCATTTT	CASSLSFSNQPQHF
TRBV7-9	TRBD1	once	TRBJ2-7	15	TGTGCCAGCAGCGGAATGGACAGGGGGCCTATCGAGCAGTACTTC	CASSGMDRGPIEQYF
TRBV5-4	TRBD1	once	TRBJ1-2	13	TGTGCCAGCAGCTTGCGGCAGGGGGCGGGCTACACCTTC	CASSLRQGAGYTF
TRBV19	TRBD2	few	TRBJ2-1	14	TGTGCCAGTAGTACTAGCGGGGGGGCGGCCCAACAGTTCTTC	CASSTSGGAAQQFF
TRBV6-2/TRBV6-3	TRBD2	NA	TRBJ2-1	18	TGTGCCAGCAGCCCCATTGGGGGGAGGGCGGTGATAGCCAATGAGCAGTTCTTC	CASSPIGGRAVIANEQFF
TRBV2	NA	NA	TRBJ1-1	14	TGTGCCAGCAGTTACCTTCCTGACGGAGCTGAAGCTTTCTTT	CASSYLPDGAEAFF
TRBV18	NA	NA	TRBJ1-1	14	TGTGCCAGCTCACAGGGAGTTTCGGACACTGAAGCTTTCTTT	CASSQGVSDTEAFF
TRBV11-3	NA	NA	TRBJ2-3	13	TGTGCCAGCAGCTCCGAATTAGCGGATACGCAGTATTTT	CASSSELADTQYF
TRBV7-9	TRBD2	NA	TRBJ2-1	16	TGTGCCAGCAGCCCAAGGGGCGGGAGCTCCTACAATGAGCAGTTCTTC	CASSPRGGSSYNEQFF
TRBV3-1/TRBV3-2	TRBD1	NA	TRBJ1-2	15	TGTGCCAGCAGCTCACGCTCGGACAGGGAGTTTGGCTACACCTTC	CASSSRSDREFGYTF
TRBV6-5	TRBD1	NA	TRBJ1-2	14	TGTGCCAGCAGTTATTACAGGGGGGACTATGGCTACACCTTC	CASSYYRGDYGYTF
TRBV3-1/TRBV3-2	NA	NA	TRBJ1-2	14	TGTGCCAGCAGAAAACAGGGTTCTCACTATGGCTACACCTTC	CASRKQGSHYGYTF
TRBV20-1	NA	NA	TRBJ1-2	14	TGCAGTGCTAGTACACAGTCCCGTAACTATGGCTACACCTTC	CSASTQSRNYGYTF
TRBV6-5	TRBD1	NA	TRBJ1-2	14	TGTGCCAGCAGGGGGACAGGGGGCTTATATGGCTACACCTTC	CASRGTGGLYGYTF
TRBV2	NA	once	TRBJ1-1	15	TGTGCCAGCCGGAGGGGGGGAACCCAAGACACTGAAGCTTTCTTT	CASRRGGTQDTEAFF
TRBV7-2	TRBD1	NA	TRBJ2-5	14	TGTGCCAGCAGCTTAGGGACAGGAAGGGAGACCCAGTACTTC	CASSLGTGRETQYF
TRBV5-6	NA	NA	TRBJ1-3	17	TGTGCCAGCAGCTTGTTCGGGGGGTCCAACTCTGGAAACACCATATATTTT	CASSLFGGSNSGNTIYF
TRBV28	NA	NA	TRBJ1-4	16	TGTGCCAGCAGTTTGAACCGGCCAGGCAATAATGAAAAACTGTTTTTT	CASSLNRPGNNEKLFF